This T cell receptor (beta chain) was captured by sequencing in a study of shared clonotypes between healthy human individuals. Points on this clone: What it binds is unknown.

Libraries were prepared by immunoSEQ multiplex PCR; TCRdb keeps only in-frame clonotypes and omits some of them. The sample lists 850,000 to 1,200,000 clones, about 75% occurring once. Study-level results: The study found about 5% of naive CD4 clonotypes shared across a few donors.

The germline V gene has CDR1 LNHDA and CDR2 SQIVND (reference sequence). J gave up 1 base and V 6 bases, and 4 bases lay outside the gene matches. The CDR3 extends over 14 amino acids. This TCR was recovered from a man aged 18 to 29 in good health. The source material was memory CD4+ T cells sorted from blood. Subset described: CD45RA-negative fraction. The rearrangement joins TRBV19 to TRBJ1-1; 8 nucleotides line up with TRBD1. CDR3 nucleotides: TGTGCCAGTAGCGGGGACAGGAAGAACACTGAAGCTTTCTTT. This gives the protein CASSGDRKNTEAFF.